This T cell receptor beta chain was captured in a study of blood T cell repertoires in COVID-19. At the level of the study: The United States, Italy and Spain provided the acute and convalescent COVID-19 samples. PBMCs, B-cell-depleted T cells, or T cells provided the cDNA or gDNA that made up the material.

Participants spanned ages roughly 18 to 90 years and resided in roughly 22 US areas. Authors' analysis steps: Reference gene primers were amplified, and this amplification served to estimate nucleated cell counts. Assay used: immunoSEQ multiplex PCR; TCRdb lists only in-frame clones, some missing. V, J and clone size are those of that table, while D and trimming were read from the DNA. The data show a few hundred thousand clones, with roughly 90% seen just once and approximately 10% held by the top ten. This clone has only one observation. This sequence was found in a man aged 18-30 years with acute COVID-19. The sample taken for sequencing was PBMCs or T cells enriched from blood (not recorded which).

In DNA, the CDR3 is TGCGCCAGCACGTCGGGAGACTATGGCTACACCTTC. This codes for CASTSGDYGYTF. V usage is TRBV5-1 and J usage is TRBJ1-2; no definite D call. Trimming removed 6 bases at V and 3 bases at J, with 9 bases between. Germline CDR1 is SGHRS and CDR2 is YFSETQ. The CDR3 extends over 12 amino acids.